These T cell receptor beta chains were read from a single sample in a study of human T cells and chemical hapten exposure. MiXCR, run by TCRdb on the RACE reads, gives a single entry per CDR3 protein. The table shows roughly 250,000 distinct CDR3 sequences, with 8.6% occurring only once. The material sequenced was whole blood, taken in connection with sensitization to the hapten diphenylcyclopropenone (DPC). The receptors originated from a woman aged 40 to 50 with alopecia areata. Some clones in this sample may be carry-over from other donors' samples. CDR3s include the opening cysteine and the closing phenylalanine or tryptophan. Each record gives: D gene, V gene, J gene, clone size, CDR3 DNA, CDR3 protein. A D gene is named only where the DNA matches it firmly. A clone size is listed for some rows: how often the clone was seen (once, few, many), or a class if it is expanded.

>NA|TRBV12-3/TRBV12-4|TRBJ1-5|many
TGTGCCAGCAGTTTAGGTCTAGGGAACGGTCAGCCCCAGCATTTT
CASSLGLGNGQPQHF
>TRBD2|TRBV10-3|TRBJ2-3|NA
TGTGCCATCAGTGGACTAGCGGGACGCACAGATACGCAGTATTTT
CAISGLAGRTDTQYF
>TRBD2|TRBV28|TRBJ2-1|NA
TGTGCCAGCAGGACGACTAGCGGGAGTATGTTCTTC
CASRTTSGSMFF
>NA|TRBV6-5|TRBJ2-3|NA
TGTGCCAGCAGTTACTCATACGGGACTAGCACAGATACGCAGTATTTT
CASSYSYGTSTDTQYF
>TRBD2|TRBV14|TRBJ2-1|NA
TGTGCCAGCAGCCACGACGGCTCGACTAGCGGGAGAATCAAGCATGAGCAGTTCTTC
CASSHDGSTSGRIKHEQFF
>NA|TRBV7-2|TRBJ1-5|many
TGTGCCAGCAGCTTGGGGAGGGATCAGCCCCAGCATTTT
CASSLGRDQPQHF
>NA|TRBV20-1|TRBJ2-1|NA
TGCAGTGCTAGAGCCTCGACGAGTTACAATGAGCAGTTCTTC
CSARASTSYNEQFF
>NA|TRBV6-2/TRBV6-3|TRBJ2-2|few
TGTGCCAGCAGTTACCCTCGTCCGACCGGGGAGCTGTTTTTT
CASSYPRPTGELFF
>NA|TRBV20-1|TRBJ2-1|few
TGCAGTGCTCTATTAGGCGGGGCCAATGAGCAGTTCTTC
CSALLGGANEQFF
>NA|TRBV5-6|TRBJ1-3|few
TGTGCCAGCAGCCAGAAGGACCGGCTAACCGGGTCTGGAAACACCATATATTTT
CASSQKDRLTGSGNTIYF
>NA|TRBV3-1|TRBJ2-2|NA
TGTGCCAGCAGCTCATCGGATAAGAACACCGGGGAGCTGTTTTTT
CASSSSDKNTGELFF
>TRBD1|TRBV6-2/TRBV6-3|TRBJ1-2|many
TGTGCCAGCAGTCTCCAAGGACAGGGGACGGCGGGCTACACCTTC
CASSLQGQGTAGYTF
>NA|TRBV29-1|TRBJ2-2|few
TGCAGCGTTAACGGCAGGGCCGGGAGCGGGGAGCTGTTTTTT
CSVNGRAGSGELFF
>NA|TRBV28|TRBJ1-1|few
TGTGCCAGCAGCCAAAGGGTGCGACAGTCCATTTCAGGAGCTTTCTTT
CASSQRVRQSISGAFF
>TRBD1|TRBV4-2|TRBJ2-3|NA
TGTGCCAGCAGCCTCGACAGGGTCAGGTCAGATACGCAGTATTTT
CASSLDRVRSDTQYF
>NA|TRBV6-2/TRBV6-3|TRBJ2-7|NA
TGTGCCAGCATCGAGGCGCGGCGGAGGGATTCCTACGAGCAGTACTTC
CASIEARRRDSYEQYF
>TRBD1|TRBV7-2|TRBJ2-5|NA
TGTGCCAGCAGCCCCCGACAGGGCCCCAAAGAGACCCAGTACTTC
CASSPRQGPKETQYF
>TRBD1|TRBV6-5|TRBJ2-7|few
TGTGCCAGCAGTTACTCGGGGACAGGGTCCTACGAGCAGTACTTC
CASSYSGTGSYEQYF
>NA|TRBV4-3|TRBJ1-1|NA
TGCGCCAGCAGCCAAGAAAGGGTGGGGGAATGGAAGGCTTTCTTT
CASSQERVGEWKAFF
>NA|TRBV20-1|TRBJ1-5|NA
TGCAGTGCTAGAGACGGGACACAGCCCCAGCATTTT
CSARDGTQPQHF
>NA|TRBV28|TRBJ1-4|NA
TGTGCCAGCGTCGGACAGAATAATGAAAAACTGTTTTTT
CASVGQNNEKLFF
>NA|TRBV7-8|TRBJ2-3|few
TGTGCCAGCAGCTTTTCAGGGTTACTAGCTAGCACAGATACGCAGTATTTT
CASSFSGLLASTDTQYF
>NA|TRBV12-3/TRBV12-4|TRBJ2-4|NA
TGTGCCAGCAGTTTTGGGGTAGGAGAAGCCAAAAACATTCAGTACTTC
CASSFGVGEAKNIQYF
>NA|TRBV2|TRBJ1-5|few
TGTGCCAGCAGTGAACTAGGGACCACCTCGGCCCAGCATTTT
CASSELGTTSAQHF
>TRBD2|TRBV11-2|TRBJ2-3|NA
TGTGCCAGCAGCAGCCTCGGGGCGGGAGGCACAGATACGCAGTATTTT
CASSSLGAGGTDTQYF
>TRBD1|TRBV12-3/TRBV12-4|TRBJ1-6|many
TGTGCCAGCAAGACAGGGGATAATTCACCCCTCCACTTT
CASKTGDNSPLHF
>TRBD1|TRBV7-2|TRBJ2-1|many
TGTGCCAGCAGCTTACTAGGACAGGGCTCCTACAATGAGCAGTTCTTC
CASSLLGQGSYNEQFF
>TRBD2|TRBV6-6|TRBJ2-7|few
TGTGCCAGCGGCACCCTAGCGGGCAACTCCTACGAGCAGTACTTC
CASGTLAGNSYEQYF
>TRBD2|TRBV11-2|TRBJ2-1|NA
TGTGCCAGCAGCTCCTTCTCAGCGGGGGCCTACAATGAGCAGTTCTTC
CASSSFSAGAYNEQFF
>TRBD2|TRBV12-3/TRBV12-4|TRBJ2-3|NA
TGTGCCAGCAGTCCATCGGCGGGAGGGCGCAGAGATACGCAGTATTTT
CASSPSAGGRRDTQYF
>NA|TRBV9|TRBJ1-6|few
TGTGCCAGCAGCGTAGGATCCCCCTCACCCCTCCACTTT
CASSVGSPSPLHF
>NA|TRBV7-2|TRBJ2-1|few
TGTGCCAGCAGCTTACAGCACAGCTCCTACAATGAGCAGTTCTTC
CASSLQHSSYNEQFF
>TRBD2|TRBV4-2|TRBJ2-3|NA
TGTGCCAGCAGCCAAGACCCTAGCGGGAACATGCTAGATACGCAGTATTTT
CASSQDPSGNMLDTQYF
>TRBD1|TRBV29-1|TRBJ1-4|many
TGCAGCGTTGAAACTGGGACAGACCTAAATGAAAAACTGTTTTTT
CSVETGTDLNEKLFF
>NA|TRBV28|TRBJ2-7|many
TGTGCCAGCAGTTTTTCAGGGGTCCCCTACGAGCAGTACTTC
CASSFSGVPYEQYF
>TRBD1|TRBV5-4|TRBJ2-5|few
TGTGCCAGCAGCTGGGGACAGGGGAAACAAGAGACCCAGTACTTC
CASSWGQGKQETQYF
>TRBD1|TRBV6-5|TRBJ2-7|few
TGTGCCAGCAGTAACAGGGGGAAGTACGAGCAGTACTTC
CASSNRGKYEQYF